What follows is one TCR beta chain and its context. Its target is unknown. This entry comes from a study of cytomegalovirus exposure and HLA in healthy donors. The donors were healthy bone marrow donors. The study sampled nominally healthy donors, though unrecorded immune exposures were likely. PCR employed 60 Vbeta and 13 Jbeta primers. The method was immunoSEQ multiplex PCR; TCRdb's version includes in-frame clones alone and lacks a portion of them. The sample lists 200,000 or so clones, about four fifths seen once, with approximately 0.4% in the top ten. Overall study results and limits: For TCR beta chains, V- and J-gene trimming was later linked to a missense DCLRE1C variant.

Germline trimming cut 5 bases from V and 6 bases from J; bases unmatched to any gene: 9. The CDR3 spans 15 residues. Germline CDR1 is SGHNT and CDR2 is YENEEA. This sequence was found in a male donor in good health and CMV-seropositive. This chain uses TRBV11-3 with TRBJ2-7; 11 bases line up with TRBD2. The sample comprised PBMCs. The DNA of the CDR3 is TGTGCCAGCAGCCCTCGACTAGCGGGAACGGGCGAGCAGTACTTC. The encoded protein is CASSPRLAGTGEQYF.